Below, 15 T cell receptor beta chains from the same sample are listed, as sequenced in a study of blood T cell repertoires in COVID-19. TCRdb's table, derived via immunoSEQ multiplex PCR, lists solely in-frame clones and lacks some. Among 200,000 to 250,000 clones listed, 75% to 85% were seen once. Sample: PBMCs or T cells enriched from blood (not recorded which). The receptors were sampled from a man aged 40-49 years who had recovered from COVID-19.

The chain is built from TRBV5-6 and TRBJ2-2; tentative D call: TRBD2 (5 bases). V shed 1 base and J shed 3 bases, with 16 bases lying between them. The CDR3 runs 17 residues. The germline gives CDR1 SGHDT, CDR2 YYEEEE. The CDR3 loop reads CASSLNGEGFYTGELFF. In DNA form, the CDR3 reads TGTGCCAGCAGCTTGAACGGGGAAGGTTTTTACACCGGGGAGCTGTTTTTT.

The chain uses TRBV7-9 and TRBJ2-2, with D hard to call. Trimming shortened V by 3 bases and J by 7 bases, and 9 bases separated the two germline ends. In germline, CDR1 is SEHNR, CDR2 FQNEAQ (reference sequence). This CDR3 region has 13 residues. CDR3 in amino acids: CASSLEKVGELFF. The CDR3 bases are TGTGCCAGCAGCTTGGAGAAGGTCGGGGAGCTGTTTTTT.

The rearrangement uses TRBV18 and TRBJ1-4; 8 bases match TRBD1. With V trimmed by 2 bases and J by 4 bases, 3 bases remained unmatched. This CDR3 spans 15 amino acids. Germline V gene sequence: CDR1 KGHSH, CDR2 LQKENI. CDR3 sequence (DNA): TGTGCCAGCTCACCAGGGACAGGCGTTAATGAAAAACTGTTTTTT. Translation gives CASSPGTGVNEKLFF.

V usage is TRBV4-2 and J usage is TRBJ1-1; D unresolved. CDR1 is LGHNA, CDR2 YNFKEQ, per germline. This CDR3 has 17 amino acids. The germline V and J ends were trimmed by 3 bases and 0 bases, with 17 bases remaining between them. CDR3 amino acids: CASSQSGNFQMNTEAFF. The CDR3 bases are TGTGCCAGCAGCCAGTCGGGGAACTTCCAGATGAACACTGAAGCTTTCTTT.

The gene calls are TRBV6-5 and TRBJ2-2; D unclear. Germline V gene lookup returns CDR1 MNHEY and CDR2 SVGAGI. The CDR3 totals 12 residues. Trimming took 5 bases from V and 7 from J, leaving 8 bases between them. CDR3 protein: CASSLVGGELFF. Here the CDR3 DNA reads TGTGCCAGCAGTCTAGTGGGCGGGGAGCTGTTTTTT.

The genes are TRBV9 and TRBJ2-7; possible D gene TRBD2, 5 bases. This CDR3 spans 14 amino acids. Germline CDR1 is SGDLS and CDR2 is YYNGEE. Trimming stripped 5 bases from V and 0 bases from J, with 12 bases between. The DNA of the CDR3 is TGTGCCAGCAGTTATTCGGGAACCTCCTACGAGCAGTACTTC. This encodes CASSYSGTSYEQYF.

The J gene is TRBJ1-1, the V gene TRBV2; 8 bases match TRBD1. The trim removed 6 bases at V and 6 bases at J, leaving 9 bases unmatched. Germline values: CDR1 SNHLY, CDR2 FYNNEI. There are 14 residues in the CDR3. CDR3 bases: TGTGCCAGCAGGGATGACAGGGGAGAGGCTGAAGCTTTCTTT. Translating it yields CASRDDRGEAEAFF.

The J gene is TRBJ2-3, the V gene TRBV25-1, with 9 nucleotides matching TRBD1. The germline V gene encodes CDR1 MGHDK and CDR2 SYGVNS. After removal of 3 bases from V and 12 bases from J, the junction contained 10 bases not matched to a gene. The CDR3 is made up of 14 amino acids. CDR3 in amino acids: CASSDSIPGQGQYF. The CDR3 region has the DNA TGTGCCAGCAGTGACTCGATTCCGGGACAGGGCCAGTATTTT. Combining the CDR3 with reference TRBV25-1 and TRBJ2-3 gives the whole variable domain EADIYQTPRYLVIGTGKKITLECSQTMGHDKMYWYQQDPGMELHLIHYSYGVNSTEKGDLSSESTVSRIRTEHFPLTLESARPSHTSQYLCASSDSIPGQGQYFGPGTRLTVL.

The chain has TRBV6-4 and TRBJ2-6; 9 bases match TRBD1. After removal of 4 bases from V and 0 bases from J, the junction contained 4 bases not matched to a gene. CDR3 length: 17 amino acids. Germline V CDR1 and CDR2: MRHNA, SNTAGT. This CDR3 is CASSGTGDLSGANVLTF. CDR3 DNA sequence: TGTGCCAGCAGTGGGACAGGGGACCTCTCTGGGGCCAACGTCCTGACTTTC.

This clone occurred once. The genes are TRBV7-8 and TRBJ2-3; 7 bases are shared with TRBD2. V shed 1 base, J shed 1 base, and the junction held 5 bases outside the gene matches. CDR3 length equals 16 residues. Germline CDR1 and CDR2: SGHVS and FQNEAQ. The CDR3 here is CASSLVGLAGTDTQYF. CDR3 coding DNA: TGTGCCAGCAGCTTAGTCGGGCTAGCGGGCACAGATACGCAGTATTTT.

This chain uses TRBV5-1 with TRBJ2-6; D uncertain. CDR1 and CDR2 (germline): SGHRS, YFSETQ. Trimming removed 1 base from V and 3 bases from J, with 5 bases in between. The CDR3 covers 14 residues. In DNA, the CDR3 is TGCGCCAGCAGCTTGTTCAGTGGGGCCAACGTCCTGACTTTC. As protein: CASSLFSGANVLTF. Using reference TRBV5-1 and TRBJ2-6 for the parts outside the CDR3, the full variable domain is KAGVTQTPRYLIKTRGQQVTLSCSPISGHRSVSWYQQTPGQGLQFLFEYFSETQRNKGNFPGRFSGRQFSNSRSEMNVSTLELGDSALYLCASSLFSGANVLTFGAGSRLTVL.

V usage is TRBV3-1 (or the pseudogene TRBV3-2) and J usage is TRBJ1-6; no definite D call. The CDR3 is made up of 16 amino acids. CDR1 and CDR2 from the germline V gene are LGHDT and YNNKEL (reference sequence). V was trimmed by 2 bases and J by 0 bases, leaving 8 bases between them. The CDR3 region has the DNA TGTGCCAGCAGCCAAATAGAGAGCTCCTATAATTCACCCCTCCACTTT. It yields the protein CASSQIESSYNSPLHF.

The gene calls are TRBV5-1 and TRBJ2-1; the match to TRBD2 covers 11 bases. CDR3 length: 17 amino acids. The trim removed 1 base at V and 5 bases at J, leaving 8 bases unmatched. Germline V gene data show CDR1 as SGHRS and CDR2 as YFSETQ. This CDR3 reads CASSLTPSGGSHNEQFF. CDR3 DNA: TGCGCCAGCAGCTTGACCCCTAGCGGGGGGTCACACAATGAGCAGTTCTTC.

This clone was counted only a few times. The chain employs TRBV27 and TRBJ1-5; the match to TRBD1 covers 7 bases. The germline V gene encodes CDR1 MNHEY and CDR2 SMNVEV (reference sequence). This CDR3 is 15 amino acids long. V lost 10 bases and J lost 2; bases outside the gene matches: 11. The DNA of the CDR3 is TGTGCCACCGCGACAGGGCCCGAACGCAATCAGCCCCAGCATTTT. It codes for CATATGPERNQPQHF.

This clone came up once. The CDR3 coding sequence is TGTGCCAGCAGGCGAGGCATTAAAGGAAACACCATATATTTT. This codes for CASRRGIKGNTIYF. The J gene is TRBJ1-3, the V gene TRBV5-8; no firm D call. Trimming cost V 5 bases and J 4 bases, with 13 bases left between them. Germline V CDR1 and CDR2: SGHTS, YDEGEE. This CDR3 spans 14 amino acids.